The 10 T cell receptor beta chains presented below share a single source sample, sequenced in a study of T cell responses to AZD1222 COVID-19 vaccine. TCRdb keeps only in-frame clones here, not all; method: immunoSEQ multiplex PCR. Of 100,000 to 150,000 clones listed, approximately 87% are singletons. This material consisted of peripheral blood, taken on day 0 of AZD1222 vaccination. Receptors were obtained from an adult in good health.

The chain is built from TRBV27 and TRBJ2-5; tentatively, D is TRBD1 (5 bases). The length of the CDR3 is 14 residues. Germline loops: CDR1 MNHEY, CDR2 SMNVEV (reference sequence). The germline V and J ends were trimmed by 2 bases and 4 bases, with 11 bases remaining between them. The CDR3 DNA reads TGTGCCAGCAGTTTAGAGTACAGGTTAGAGACCCAGTACTTC. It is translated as CASSLEYRLETQYF.

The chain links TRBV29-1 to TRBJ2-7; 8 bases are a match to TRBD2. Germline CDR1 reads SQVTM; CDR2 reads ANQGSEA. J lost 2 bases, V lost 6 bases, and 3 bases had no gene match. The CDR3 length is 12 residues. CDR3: CSVTGGAYEQYF. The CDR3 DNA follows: TGCAGCGTCACGGGGGGGGCCTACGAGCAGTACTTC.

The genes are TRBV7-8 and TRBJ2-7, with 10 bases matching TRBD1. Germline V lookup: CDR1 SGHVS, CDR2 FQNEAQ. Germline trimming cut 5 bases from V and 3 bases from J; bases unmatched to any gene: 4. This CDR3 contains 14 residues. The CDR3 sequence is CASSTRTGGYEQYF. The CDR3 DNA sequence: TGTGCCAGCAGCACCCGGACAGGGGGCTACGAGCAGTACTTC.

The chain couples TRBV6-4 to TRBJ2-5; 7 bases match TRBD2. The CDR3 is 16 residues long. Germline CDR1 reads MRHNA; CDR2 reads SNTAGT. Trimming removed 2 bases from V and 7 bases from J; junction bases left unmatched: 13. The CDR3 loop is CASSDDHVGLVRTQYF. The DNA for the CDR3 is TGTGCCAGCAGTGACGACCACGTAGGACTAGTCAGGACCCAGTACTTC.

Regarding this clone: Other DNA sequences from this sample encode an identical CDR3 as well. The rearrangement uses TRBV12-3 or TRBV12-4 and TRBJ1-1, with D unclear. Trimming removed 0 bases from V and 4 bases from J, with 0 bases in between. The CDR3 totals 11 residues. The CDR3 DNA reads TGTGCCAGCAGTTTAGCCACTGAAGCTTTCTTT. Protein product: CASSLATEAFF.

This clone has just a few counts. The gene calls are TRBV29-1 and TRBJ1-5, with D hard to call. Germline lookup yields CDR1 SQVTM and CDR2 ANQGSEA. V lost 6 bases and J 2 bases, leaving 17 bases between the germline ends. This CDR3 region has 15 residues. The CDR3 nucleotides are TGCAGCGTAGCCGACGGGCTTTTAGGCAATCAGCCCCAGCATTTT. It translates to CSVADGLLGNQPQHF. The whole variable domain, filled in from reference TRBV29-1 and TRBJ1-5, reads SAVISQKPSRDICQRGTSLTIQCQVDSQVTMMFWYRQQPGQSLTLIATANQGSEATYESGFVIDKFPISRPNLTFSTLTVSNMSPEDSSIYLCSVADGLLGNQPQHFGDGTRLSIL.

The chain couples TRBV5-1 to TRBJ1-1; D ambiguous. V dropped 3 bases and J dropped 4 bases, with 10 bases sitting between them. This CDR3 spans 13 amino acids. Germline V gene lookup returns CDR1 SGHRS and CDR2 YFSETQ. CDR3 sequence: CASSSLGATEAFF. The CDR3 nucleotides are TGCGCCAGCAGCTCCCTCGGAGCCACTGAAGCTTTCTTT.

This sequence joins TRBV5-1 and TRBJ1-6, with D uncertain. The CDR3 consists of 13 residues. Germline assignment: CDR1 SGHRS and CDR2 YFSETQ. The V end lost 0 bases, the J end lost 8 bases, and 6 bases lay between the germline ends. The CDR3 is CASSLDGHSPLHF. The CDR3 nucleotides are TGCGCCAGCAGCTTGGATGGCCATTCACCCCTCCACTTT.

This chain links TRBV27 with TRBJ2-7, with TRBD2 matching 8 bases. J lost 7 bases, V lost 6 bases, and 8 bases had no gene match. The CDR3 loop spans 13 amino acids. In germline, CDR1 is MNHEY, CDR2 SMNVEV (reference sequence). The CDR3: CASSRSGGGEQYF. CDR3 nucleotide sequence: TGTGCCAGCAGCCGAAGCGGGGGCGGGGAGCAGTACTTC.

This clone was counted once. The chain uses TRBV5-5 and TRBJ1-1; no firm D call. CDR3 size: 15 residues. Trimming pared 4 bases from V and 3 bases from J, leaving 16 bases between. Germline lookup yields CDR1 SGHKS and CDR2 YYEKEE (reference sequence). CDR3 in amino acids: CASSARATLDTEAFF. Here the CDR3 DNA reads TGTGCCAGCAGCGCCCGGGCCACGTTGGACACTGAAGCTTTCTTT.